This TCR beta chain was sequenced during a study of shared clonotypes between healthy human individuals. This CDR3 contains 14 residues. V lost 2 bases and J lost 8, with 14 bases in between. CDR1 and CDR2 from the germline V gene are SGDLS and YYNGEE. Here immunoSEQ multiplex PCR was the method, and the copy in TCRdb shows in-frame clones only, minus some. The sample yields more than 400,000 clones, about 72% seen once. This sequence originates from a woman aged 40 to 50 in good health. Some clones in this sample may be carry-over from other donors' samples. The sequencing input was PBMCs. The chain is built from TRBV9 and TRBJ1-3; D gene unclear. In DNA form, the CDR3 reads TGTGCCAGCAGCGTCCTCTCGGCCGGGGACACCATATATTTT. This codes for CASSVLSAGDTIYF.